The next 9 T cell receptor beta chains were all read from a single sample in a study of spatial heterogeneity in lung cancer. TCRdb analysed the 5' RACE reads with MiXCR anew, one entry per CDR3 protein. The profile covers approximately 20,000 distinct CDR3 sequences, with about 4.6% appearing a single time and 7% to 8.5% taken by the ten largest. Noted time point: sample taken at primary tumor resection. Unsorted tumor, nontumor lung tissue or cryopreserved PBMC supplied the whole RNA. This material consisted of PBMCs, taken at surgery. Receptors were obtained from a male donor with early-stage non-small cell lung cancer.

The CDR3 sequence is CASSDRDTPSYEQYF. CDR3 coding DNA: TGTGCCAGCAGTGACAGGGATACCCCCTCCTACGAGCAGTACTTC. V gene TRBV2 combines with J gene TRBJ2-7; D might be TRBD1 (5 bases). Germline values: CDR1 SNHLY, CDR2 FYNNEI. The CDR3 runs 15 residues. The ends were cut back, 3 bases at V and 0 bases at J, with 12 bases in the middle.

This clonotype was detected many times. The CDR3 spells CASSPSQMGQVSYEQYF. As DNA, the CDR3 is TGTGCCAGCAGCCCTTCGCAAATGGGGCAGGTCTCCTACGAGCAGTACTTC. The chain is built from TRBV3-1 and TRBJ2-7; tentative D call: TRBD1 (5 bases). Trimming removed 4 bases from V and 0 bases from J, with 19 bases in between. CDR3 length: 17 residues. Germline values: CDR1 LGHDT, CDR2 YNNKEL (reference sequence).

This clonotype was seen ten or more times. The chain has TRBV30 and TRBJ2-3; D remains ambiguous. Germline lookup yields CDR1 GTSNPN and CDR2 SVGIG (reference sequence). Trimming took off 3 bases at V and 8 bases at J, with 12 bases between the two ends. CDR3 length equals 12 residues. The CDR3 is CAWRGWRTTQYF. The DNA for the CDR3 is TGTGCCTGGAGGGGATGGAGAACTACGCAGTATTTT. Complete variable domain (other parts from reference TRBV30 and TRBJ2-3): SQTIHQWPATLVQPVGSPLSLECTVEGTSNPNLYWYRQAAGRGLQLLFYSVGIGQISSEVPQNLSASRPQDRQFILSSKKLLLSDSGFYLCAWRGWRTTQYFGPGTRLTVL.

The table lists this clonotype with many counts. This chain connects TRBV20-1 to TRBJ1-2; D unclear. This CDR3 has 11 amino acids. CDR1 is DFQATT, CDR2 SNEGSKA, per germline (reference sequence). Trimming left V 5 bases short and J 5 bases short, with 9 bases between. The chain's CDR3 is CSAAQEYGYTF. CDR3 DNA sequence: TGCAGTGCTGCCCAGGAGTATGGCTACACCTTC.

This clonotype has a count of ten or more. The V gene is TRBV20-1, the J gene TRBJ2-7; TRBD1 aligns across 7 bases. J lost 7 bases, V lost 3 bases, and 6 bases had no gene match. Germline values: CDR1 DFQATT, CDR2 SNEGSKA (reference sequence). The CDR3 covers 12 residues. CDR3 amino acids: CSASDRVEEQYF. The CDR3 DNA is TGCAGTGCTAGTGACAGGGTGGAGGAGCAGTACTTC.

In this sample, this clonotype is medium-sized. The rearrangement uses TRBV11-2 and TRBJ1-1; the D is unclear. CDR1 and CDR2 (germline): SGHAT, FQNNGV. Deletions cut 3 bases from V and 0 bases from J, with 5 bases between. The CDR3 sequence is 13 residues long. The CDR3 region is CASSFSVNTEAFF. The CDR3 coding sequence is TGTGCCAGCAGCTTCTCTGTGAACACTGAAGCTTTCTTT.

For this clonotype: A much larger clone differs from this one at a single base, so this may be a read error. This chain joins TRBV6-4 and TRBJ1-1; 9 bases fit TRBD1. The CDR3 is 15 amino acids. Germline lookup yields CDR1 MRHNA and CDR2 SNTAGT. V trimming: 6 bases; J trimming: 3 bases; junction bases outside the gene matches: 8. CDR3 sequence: CASREQGAQDTEAFF. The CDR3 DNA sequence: TGTGCCAGCAGAGAACAGGGGGCGCAAGACACTGAAGCTTTCTTT.

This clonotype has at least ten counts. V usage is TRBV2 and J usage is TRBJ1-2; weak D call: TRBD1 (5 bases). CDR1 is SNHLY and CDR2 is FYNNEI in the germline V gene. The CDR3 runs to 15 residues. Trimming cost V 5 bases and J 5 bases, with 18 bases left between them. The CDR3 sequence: CASSRDFAGSYGYTF. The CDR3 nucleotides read TGTGCCAGCAGTCGAGACTTCGCAGGGTCTTATGGCTACACCTTC.

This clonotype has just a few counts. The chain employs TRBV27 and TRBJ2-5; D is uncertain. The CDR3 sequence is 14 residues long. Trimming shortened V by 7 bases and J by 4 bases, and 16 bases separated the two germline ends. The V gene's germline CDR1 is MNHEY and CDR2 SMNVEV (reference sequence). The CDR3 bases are TGTGCCAGCACCCCCTTGGCAGATCGAGAGACCCAGTACTTC. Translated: CASTPLADRETQYF.